The sequence of this T cell receptor (beta chain) was determined in a study of OX40 agonist ivuxolimab in advanced cancers. On the study more broadly: Aged roughly 23 to 85 with a mean of approximately 57 years, they were less than 90% male. Study-wide findings and caveats: Patients who responded partially at 0.1-3.0 mg/kg showed clonal expansion ranking among the lowest.

The germline V gene encodes CDR1 KGHSH and CDR2 LQKENI. The CDR3 has 12 amino acids. V was cut by 6 bases and J by 7 bases, with 13 bases left in between. This table comes from immunoSEQ multiplex PCR, and its TCRdb copy is limited to in-frame clones, with some not included. The sample shows approximately 77,000 clones, 85% to 90% of them seen only once. On this clone itself: Its matching antigen is unknown.

The source was CD4+ or CD8+ T cells sorted from blood, collected in a trial of the OX40 agonist ivuxolimab. The TCR comes from an adult with an advanced solid tumor such as melanoma, head and neck, liver or kidney cancer. The chain has TRBV18 and TRBJ2-7; possibly TRBD2 for D (5 bases). The CDR3 DNA is TGTGCCAGCTCGCTCGACGACTATGAGCAGTACTTC. Its translation: CASSLDDYEQYF. Supplemented by reference TRBV18 and TRBJ2-7, the full variable domain reads NAGVMQNPRHLVRRRGQEARLRCSPMKGHSHVYWYRQLPEEGLKFMVYLQKENIIDESGMPKERFSAEFPKEGPSILRIQQVVRGDSAAYFCASSLDDYEQYFGPGTRLTVT.